The 11 T cell receptor beta chains listed next were all sequenced from one sample in a study of T cell clonality in common variable immunodeficiency. The repertoire was sequenced with immunoSEQ multiplex PCR; TCRdb's copy has only in-frame clones and lacks some. This sample comprises under 45,000 clones, none seen once only. The sequenced material came from peripheral blood mononuclear cells. These receptors were collected from a person aged 18 to 69 in good health.

In regard to this clone: The read terminates 3 residues ahead of where the CDR3 ends, so the germline J gene completes it. The V gene is TRBV30, the J gene TRBJ2-7; possibly TRBD2 for D (6 bases). V lost 0 bases and J 3 bases, leaving 9 bases between the germline ends. This CDR3 contains 13 residues. Looked up from germline, CDR1 is GTSNPN and CDR2 is SVGIG (reference sequence). This CDR3 is CAWSVGGDYEQYF. The DNA read from the CDR3 is TGTGCCTGGAGTGTAGGAGGGGACTACGAG.

This clone was found many times. With the read ending 3 residues before the CDR3 end, the germline J gene is used to fill in that end. The rearrangement uses TRBV11-3 and TRBJ2-7; perhaps TRBD2 as D (6 bases). The V gene lost 1 base and the J gene lost 3 bases, with 7 bases spanning the gap. CDR3 length: 13 amino acids. Germline V gene sequence: CDR1 SGHNT, CDR2 YENEEA. CDR3 DNA, as far as it was read: TGTGCCAGCAGCTTAGCGACTAGCTACGAG. It yields the protein CASSLATSYE. The full CDR3 sequence reads CASSLATSYEQYF.

This clone was recorded many times. Sequencing ends 3 residues short of the CDR3 end; the germline J gene provides the rest. The rearrangement uses TRBV19 and TRBJ1-1, with TRBD1 matching 10 bases. V trimming: 6 bases; J trimming: 5 bases; junction bases outside the gene matches: 24. Germline assignment: CDR1 LNHDA and CDR2 SQIVND (reference sequence). The CDR3 covers 20 residues. This chain's CDR3 is CASRGPGQGLGTNSRTEAFF. The sequenced CDR3 bases are TGTGCCAGTAGGGGACCGGGACAGGGGCTAGGAACCAACTCCCGAACTGAA.

The table lists this clone with a few counts. The CDR3 end is not reached by the read, which stops 3 residues before it; the germline J gene fills it in. The chain is built from TRBV13 and TRBJ2-7, with 7 positions matching TRBD2. With V trimmed by 1 base and J by 6 bases, 12 bases remained unmatched. Per germline, CDR1 PRHDT and CDR2 FYEKMQ (reference sequence). The CDR3 length is 16 residues. The CDR3 loop is CASSLEGWGPGGEQYF. CDR3 DNA, as far as it was read: TGTGCCAGCAGCTTAGAAGGGTGGGGCCCGGGAGGCGAG.

This clone was detected a few times. The sequence runs out 3 residues before the end of the CDR3; the remainder is reconstructed from the germline J gene. The rearrangement uses TRBV23-1 and TRBJ2-3; 7 nucleotides align to TRBD1. TRBV23-1 is an ORF; its function is uncertain. There are 14 residues in the CDR3. The CDR3 loop reads CASIATGTQETQYF. CDR3 DNA, as far as it was read: TGCGCCAGCATCGCGACAGGGACGCAAGAGACG.

With respect to this clone: Coverage ceases 3 residues before the CDR3 finishes, and the germline J gene fills in the end. The chain links TRBV19 to TRBJ1-5, with D possibly being TRBD1 (6 bases). Germline CDR1 LNHDA, CDR2 SQIVND (reference sequence). This CDR3 has 17 amino acids. The germline V and J ends were trimmed by 4 bases and 0 bases, with 16 bases remaining between them. The part of the CDR3 DNA that was read is TGTGCCAGTAGTACCCAAGCCGGGACATCTAGCAATCAGCCC. Translating gives CASSTQAGTSSNQP. The full CDR3 is CASSTQAGTSSNQPQHF.

This clone was found a few times. With the read ending 3 residues before the CDR3 end, the germline J gene is used to fill in that end. The chain uses TRBV5-5 and TRBJ2-7; 8 nucleotides line up with TRBD1. CDR1 is SGHKS, CDR2 YYEKEE, per germline (reference sequence). The CDR3 is made up of 14 amino acids. Trimming took 3 bases from V and 2 from J; bases not matched to a gene: 4. The CDR3 sequence: CASSSEDRAYEQYF. The CDR3 bases that were read are TGTGCCAGCAGCTCTGAGGACAGGGCCTACGAG.

This clone was counted at least ten times. The CDR3 end lies 3 residues beyond the end of the read and is filled in from the germline J gene. The chain is built from TRBV7-8 and TRBJ2-4; 8 bases line up with TRBD1. J was trimmed by 8 bases and V by 5 bases; bases with no gene match: 11. This CDR3 is built from 15 residues. Per germline, CDR1 SGHVS and CDR2 FQNEAQ. This chain's CDR3 is CASSLVGTGPDIQYF. CDR3 bases read: TGTGCCAGCAGCCTAGTGGGGACAGGACCGGACATT.

This clone appeared many times. The read finishes 3 residues shy of the CDR3 end, and the germline J gene is used to complete it. The V call is TRBV20-1, the J call TRBJ2-5; D is undetermined. Germline values: CDR1 DFQATT, CDR2 SNEGSKA (reference sequence). V shed 2 bases and J shed 5 bases, with 12 bases lying between them. The CDR3 runs to 13 residues. This CDR3 reads CSARRRPGETQYF. CDR3 DNA (partial): TGCAGTGCTAGAAGGCGTCCCGGGGAGACC.

This clone was counted at least ten times. From the germline J gene comes the end of the CDR3, since the read stops 3 residues before it. The rearrangement joins TRBV9 to TRBJ2-7, with D possibly being TRBD2 (6 bases). Trimming took 0 bases from V and 1 from J, leaving 11 bases between them. This CDR3 spans 15 amino acids. Germline V gene data show CDR1 as SGDLS and CDR2 as YYNGEE. The sequenced CDR3 bases are TGTGCCAGCAGCGTAGAGGCGGGGCCATCCTACGAG. Residues: CASSVEAGPSYE. The whole CDR3 reads CASSVEAGPSYEQYF.

The sample holds many counts of this clone. The sequenced fragment ends 3 residues before the CDR3 boundary, so the rest is inferred from the germline J gene. The chain uses TRBV5-4 and TRBJ2-5, with D unclear. The ends were cut back, 2 bases at V and 1 base at J, with 6 bases in the middle. The CDR3 loop spans 13 amino acids. The germline CDR1 and CDR2 sequences are SGHNT and YYREEE (reference sequence). CDR3 DNA (partial): TGTGCCAGCAGCTTTAATGTCCAAGAGACC. It specifies CASSFNVQET. From start to end, the CDR3 is CASSFNVQETQYF. Complete variable domain (other parts from reference TRBV5-4 and TRBJ2-5): ETGVTQSPTHLIKTRGQQVTLRCSSQSGHNTVSWYQQALGQGPQFIFQYYREEENGRGNFPPRFSGLQFPNYSSELNVNALELDDSALYLCASSFNVQETQYFGPGTRLLVL.